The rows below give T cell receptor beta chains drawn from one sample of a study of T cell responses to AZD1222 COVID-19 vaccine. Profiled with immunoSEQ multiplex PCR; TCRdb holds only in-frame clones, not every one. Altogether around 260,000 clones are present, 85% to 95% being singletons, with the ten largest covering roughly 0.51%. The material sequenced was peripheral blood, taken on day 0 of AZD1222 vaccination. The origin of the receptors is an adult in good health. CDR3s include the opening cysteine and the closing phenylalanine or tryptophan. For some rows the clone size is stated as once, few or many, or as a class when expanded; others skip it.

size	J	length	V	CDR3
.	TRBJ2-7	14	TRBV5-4	CASSFDRSSYEQYF
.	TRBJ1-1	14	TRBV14	CASSPSRGGTEAFF
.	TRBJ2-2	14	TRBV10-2	CASMGTSYTGELFF
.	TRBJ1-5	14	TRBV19	CASSDKQGLQPQHF
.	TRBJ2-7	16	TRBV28	CASTLGGLADSYEQYF
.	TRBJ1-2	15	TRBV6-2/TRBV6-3	CASSYWRGRSNGYTF
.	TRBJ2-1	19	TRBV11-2	CASSLERPVGGIVYNEQFF
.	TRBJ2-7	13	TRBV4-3	CASSQEGSNEQYF
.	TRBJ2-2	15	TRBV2	CASSTATANTGELFF
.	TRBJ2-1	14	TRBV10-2	CASGNREARDEQFF
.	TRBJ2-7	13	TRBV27	CASSLRKGYEQYF
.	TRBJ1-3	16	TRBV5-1	CASSLAPGNGGNTIYF
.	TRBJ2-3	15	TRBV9	CASSAQSRGPDTQYF
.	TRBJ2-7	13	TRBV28	CASSLAASYEQYF
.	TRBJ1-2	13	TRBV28	CASSFGQGRGYTF
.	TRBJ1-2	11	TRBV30	CAWSEGNGYTF
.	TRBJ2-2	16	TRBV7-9	CASSSPSGGLTGELFF
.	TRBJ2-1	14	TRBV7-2	CASSHPREGNEQFF
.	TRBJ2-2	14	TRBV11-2	CASSRGGGARELFF
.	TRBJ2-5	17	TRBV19	CAISVVAGGSRQETQYF
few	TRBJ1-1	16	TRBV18	CASSPNYSPLDTEAFF
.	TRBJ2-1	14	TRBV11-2	CASSASTGPSEQFF
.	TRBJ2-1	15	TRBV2	CASRSGTSGTGEQFF
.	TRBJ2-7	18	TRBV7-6	CASSLEASGGTSSYEQYF
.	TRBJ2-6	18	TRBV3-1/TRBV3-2	CASSQLLGGKSGANVLTF
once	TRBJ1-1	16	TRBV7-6	CASSLGGGWLNTEAFF
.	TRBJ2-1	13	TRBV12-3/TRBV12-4	CASSFPVNNEQFF
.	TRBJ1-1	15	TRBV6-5	CASSYSGQGDTEAFF
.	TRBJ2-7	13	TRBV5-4	CASSSALGYEQYF
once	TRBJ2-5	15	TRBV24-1	CATSDRTGTKETQYF
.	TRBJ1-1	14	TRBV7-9	CASSLGQGYTEAFF
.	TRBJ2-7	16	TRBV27	CASSLSSGTGTGEQYF
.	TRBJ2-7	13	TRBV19	CASSTSGKDEQYF
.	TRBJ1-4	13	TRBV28	CASNRGGDEKLFF
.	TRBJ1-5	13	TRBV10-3	CAIVRRGNQPQHF
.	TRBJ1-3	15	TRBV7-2	CASSLRFFSGNTIYF
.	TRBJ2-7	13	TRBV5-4	CASSPDTTYEQYF
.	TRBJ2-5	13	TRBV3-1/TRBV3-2	CASSLHVQETQYF
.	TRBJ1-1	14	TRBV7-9	CASSLIEGNTEAFF
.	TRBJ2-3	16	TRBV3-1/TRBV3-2	CASSQASGGGPDTQYF
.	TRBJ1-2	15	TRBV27	CASSLGLQGPGGYTF
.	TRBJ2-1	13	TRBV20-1	CSASGGSGNEQFF
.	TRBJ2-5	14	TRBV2	CASSKGPPGETQYF
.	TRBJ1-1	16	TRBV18	CASSPGQGRMNTEAFF
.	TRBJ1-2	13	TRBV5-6	CASSSTVVRGYTF
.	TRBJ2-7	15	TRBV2	CASRDRAGASYEQYF
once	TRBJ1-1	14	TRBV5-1	CASSLDAANTEAFF
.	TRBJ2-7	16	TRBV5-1	CASSFTSGGPIYEQYF